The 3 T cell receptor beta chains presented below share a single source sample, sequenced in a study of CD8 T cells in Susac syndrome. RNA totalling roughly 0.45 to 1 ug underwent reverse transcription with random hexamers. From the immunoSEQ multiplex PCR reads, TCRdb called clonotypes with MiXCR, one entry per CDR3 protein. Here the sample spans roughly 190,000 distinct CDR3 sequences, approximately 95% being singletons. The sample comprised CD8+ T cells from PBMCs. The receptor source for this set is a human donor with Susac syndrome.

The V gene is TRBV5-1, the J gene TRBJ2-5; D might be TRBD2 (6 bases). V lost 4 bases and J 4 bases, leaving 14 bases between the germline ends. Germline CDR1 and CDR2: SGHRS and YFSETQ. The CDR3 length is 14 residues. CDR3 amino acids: CASSEASVGETQYF. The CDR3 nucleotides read TGCGCCAGCAGCGAGGCTAGCGTAGGAGAGACCCAGTACTTC.

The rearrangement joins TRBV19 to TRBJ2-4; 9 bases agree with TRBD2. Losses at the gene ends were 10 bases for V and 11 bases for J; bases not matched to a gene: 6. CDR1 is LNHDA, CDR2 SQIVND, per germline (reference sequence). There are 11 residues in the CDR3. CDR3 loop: CATRGGPVQYF. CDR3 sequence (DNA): TGTGCCACGCGGGGGGGCCCGGTTCAGTACTTC.

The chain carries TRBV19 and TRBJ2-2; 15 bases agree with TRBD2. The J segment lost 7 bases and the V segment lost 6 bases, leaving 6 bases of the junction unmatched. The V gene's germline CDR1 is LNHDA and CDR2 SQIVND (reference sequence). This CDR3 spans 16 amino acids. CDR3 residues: CASRRTSGGALGELFF. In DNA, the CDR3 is TGTGCCAGTAGGAGGACTAGCGGGGGGGCGCTCGGGGAGCTGTTTTTT.